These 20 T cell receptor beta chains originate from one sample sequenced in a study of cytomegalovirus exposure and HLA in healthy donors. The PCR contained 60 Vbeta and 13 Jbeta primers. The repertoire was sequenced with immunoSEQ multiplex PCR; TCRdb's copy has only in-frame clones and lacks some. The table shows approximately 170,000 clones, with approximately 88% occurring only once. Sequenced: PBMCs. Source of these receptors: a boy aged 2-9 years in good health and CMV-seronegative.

The CDR3 loop is CASSFERLTGDTQYF. The CDR3 nucleotides are TGTGCCAGCAGCTTCGAGAGGTTAACCGGAGATACGCAGTATTTT. V and J are TRBV11-2 and TRBJ2-3; D not certain. The germline V and J ends were trimmed by 3 bases and 5 bases, with 15 bases remaining between them. The CDR3 totals 15 residues. Germline loops: CDR1 SGHAT, CDR2 FQNNGV.

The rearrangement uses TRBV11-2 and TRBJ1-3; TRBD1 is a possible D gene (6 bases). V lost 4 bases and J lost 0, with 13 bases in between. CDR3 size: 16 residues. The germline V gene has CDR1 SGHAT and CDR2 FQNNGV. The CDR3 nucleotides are TGTGCCAGCAGCTCACCGACAGGATCCTCTGGAAACACCATATATTTT. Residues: CASSSPTGSSGNTIYF. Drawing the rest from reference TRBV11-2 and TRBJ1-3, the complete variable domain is EAGVAQSPRYKIIEKRQSVAFWCNPISGHATLYWYQQILGQGPKLLIQFQNNGVVDDSQLPKDRFSAERLKGVDSTLKIQPAKLEDSAVYLCASSSPTGSSGNTIYFGEGSWLTVV.

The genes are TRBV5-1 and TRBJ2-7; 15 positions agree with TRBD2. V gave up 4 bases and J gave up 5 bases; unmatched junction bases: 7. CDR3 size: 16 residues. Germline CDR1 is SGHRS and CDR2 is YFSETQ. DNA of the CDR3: TGCGCCAGCAGCCTCGGGACTAGCGGGAGGCACAACGAGCAGTACTTC. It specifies CASSLGTSGRHNEQYF. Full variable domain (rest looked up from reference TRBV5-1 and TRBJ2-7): KAGVTQTPRYLIKTRGQQVTLSCSPISGHRSVSWYQQTPGQGLQFLFEYFSETQRNKGNFPGRFSGRQFSNSRSEMNVSTLELGDSALYLCASSLGTSGRHNEQYFGPGTRLTVT.

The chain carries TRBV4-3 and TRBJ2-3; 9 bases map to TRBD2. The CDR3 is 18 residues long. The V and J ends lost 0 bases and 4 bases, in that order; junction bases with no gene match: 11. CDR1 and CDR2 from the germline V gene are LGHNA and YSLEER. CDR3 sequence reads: CASSQDLGRREGPDTQYF. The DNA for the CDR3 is TGCGCCAGCAGCCAAGATTTGGGGAGGCGGGAGGGCCCAGATACGCAGTATTTT.

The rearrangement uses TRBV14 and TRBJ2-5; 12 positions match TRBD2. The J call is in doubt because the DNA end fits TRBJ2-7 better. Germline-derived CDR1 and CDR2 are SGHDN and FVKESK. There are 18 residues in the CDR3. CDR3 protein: CASSQQTGGLAGSREQYF. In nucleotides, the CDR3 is TGTGCCAGCAGCCAGCAAACAGGGGGACTAGCGGGTAGTCGCGAGCAGTACTTC.

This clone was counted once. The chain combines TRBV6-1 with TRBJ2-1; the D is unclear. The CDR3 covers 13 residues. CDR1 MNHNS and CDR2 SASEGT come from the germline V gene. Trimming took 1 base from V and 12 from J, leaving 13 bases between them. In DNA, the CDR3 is TGTGCCAGCAGTGAAGACAGTGCGAGTGGGCAGTTCTTC. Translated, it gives CASSEDSASGQFF.

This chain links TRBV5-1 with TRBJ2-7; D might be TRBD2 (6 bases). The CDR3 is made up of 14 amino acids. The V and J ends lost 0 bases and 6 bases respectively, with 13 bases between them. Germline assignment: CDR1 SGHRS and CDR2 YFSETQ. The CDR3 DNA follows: TGCGCCAGCAGCTTGGAACCGACTAGTTCCGAGCAGTACTTC. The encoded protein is CASSLEPTSSEQYF.

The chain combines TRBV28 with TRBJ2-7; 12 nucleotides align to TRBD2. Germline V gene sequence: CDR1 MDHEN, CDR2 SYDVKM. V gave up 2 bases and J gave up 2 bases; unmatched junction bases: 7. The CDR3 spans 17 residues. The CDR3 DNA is TGTGCCAGCAGTTTAATGGGACTAGCGGGCGAAGCCTACGAGCAGTACTTC. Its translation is CASSLMGLAGEAYEQYF.

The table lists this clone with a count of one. The CDR3 coding sequence is TGTGCCAGCAGCTTGGACAGGGGGGCCGACACTGAAGCTTTCTTT. Translated, it gives CASSLDRGADTEAFF. The chain has TRBV7-8 and TRBJ1-1; 10 bases match TRBD1. With V trimmed by 3 bases and J by 3 bases, 4 bases remained unmatched. The CDR3 loop spans 15 amino acids. CDR1 and CDR2 (germline): SGHVS, FQNEAQ.

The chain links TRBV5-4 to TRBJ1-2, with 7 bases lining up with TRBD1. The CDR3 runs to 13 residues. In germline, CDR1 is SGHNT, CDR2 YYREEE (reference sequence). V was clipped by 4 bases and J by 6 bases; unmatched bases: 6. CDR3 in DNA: TGTGCCAGCAGCCGACAGGGTGGAAATGGCTACACCTTC. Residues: CASSRQGGNGYTF.

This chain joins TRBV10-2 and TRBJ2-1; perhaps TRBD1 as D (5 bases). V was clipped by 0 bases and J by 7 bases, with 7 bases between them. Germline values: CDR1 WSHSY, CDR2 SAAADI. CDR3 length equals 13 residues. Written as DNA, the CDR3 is TGCGCCAGCAGTGAGTCAGGGGAAAATGAGCAGTTCTTC. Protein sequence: CASSESGENEQFF.

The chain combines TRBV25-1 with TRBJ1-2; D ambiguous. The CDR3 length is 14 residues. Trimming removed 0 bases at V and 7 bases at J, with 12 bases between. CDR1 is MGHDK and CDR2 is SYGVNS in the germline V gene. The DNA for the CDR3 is TGTGCCAGCAGTGAATACGGTTCCGGGGTTGGCTACACCTTC. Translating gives CASSEYGSGVGYTF.

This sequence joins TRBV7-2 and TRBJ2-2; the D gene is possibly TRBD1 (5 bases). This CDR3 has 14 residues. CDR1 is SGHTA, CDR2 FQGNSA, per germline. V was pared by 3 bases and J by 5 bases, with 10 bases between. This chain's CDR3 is CASSFTRGTGELFF. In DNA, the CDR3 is TGTGCCAGCAGCTTTACAAGGGGTACCGGGGAGCTGTTTTTT.

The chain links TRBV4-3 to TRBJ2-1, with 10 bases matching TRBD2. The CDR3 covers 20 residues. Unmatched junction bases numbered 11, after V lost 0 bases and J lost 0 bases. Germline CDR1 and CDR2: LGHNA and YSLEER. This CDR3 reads CASSQDPGTSVTSSYNEQFF. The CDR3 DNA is TGCGCCAGCAGCCAAGATCCCGGGACTAGCGTAACTAGCTCCTACAATGAGCAGTTCTTC.

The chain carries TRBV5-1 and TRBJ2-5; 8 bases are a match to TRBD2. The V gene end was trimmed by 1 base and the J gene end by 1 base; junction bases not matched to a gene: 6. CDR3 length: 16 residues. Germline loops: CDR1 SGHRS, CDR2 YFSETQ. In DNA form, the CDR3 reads TGCGCCAGCAGCTTGCAGGTTAGCGGGGCCCAAGAGACCCAGTACTTC. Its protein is CASSLQVSGAQETQYF.

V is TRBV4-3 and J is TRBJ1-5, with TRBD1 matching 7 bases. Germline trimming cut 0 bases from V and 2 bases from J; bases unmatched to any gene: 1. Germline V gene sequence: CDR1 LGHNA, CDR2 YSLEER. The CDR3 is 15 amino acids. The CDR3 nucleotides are TGCGCCAGCAGCCAAGACGGACAGGGCAATCAGCCCCAGCATTTT. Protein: CASSQDGQGNQPQHF.

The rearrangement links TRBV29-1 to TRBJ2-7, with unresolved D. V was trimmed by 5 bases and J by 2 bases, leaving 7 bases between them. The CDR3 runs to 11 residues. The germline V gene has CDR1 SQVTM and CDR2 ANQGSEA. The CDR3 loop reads CSVLGTYEQYF. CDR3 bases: TGCAGCGTTCTAGGAACCTACGAGCAGTACTTC.

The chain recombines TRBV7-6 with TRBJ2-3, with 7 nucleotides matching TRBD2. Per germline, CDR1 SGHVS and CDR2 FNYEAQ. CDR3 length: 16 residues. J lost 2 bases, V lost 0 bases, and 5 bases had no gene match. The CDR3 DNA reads TGTGCCAGCAGCTTAGCCCTAGCGGTTACCACAGATACGCAGTATTTT. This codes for CASSLALAVTTDTQYF.

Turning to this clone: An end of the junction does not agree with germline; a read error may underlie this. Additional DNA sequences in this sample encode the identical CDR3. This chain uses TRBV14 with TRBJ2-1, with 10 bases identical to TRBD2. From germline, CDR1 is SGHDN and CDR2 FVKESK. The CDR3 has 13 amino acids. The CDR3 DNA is TGTGCCAGTAGCCAGTGGACTAGCGGCAAGCAGTTCTTC. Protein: CASSQWTSGKQFF. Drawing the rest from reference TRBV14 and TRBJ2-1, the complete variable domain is EAGVTQFPSHSVIEKGQTVTLRCDPISGHDNLYWYRRVMGKEIKFLLHFVKESKQDESGMPNNRFLAERTGGTYSTLKVQPAELEDSGVYFCASSQWTSGKQFFGPGTRLTVL.

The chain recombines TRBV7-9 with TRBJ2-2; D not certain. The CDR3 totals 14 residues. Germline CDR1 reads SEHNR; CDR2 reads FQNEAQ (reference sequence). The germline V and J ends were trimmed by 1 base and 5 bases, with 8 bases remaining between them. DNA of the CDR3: TGTGCCAGCAGCTTAGGAGACACTACCGGGGAGCTGTTTTTT. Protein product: CASSLGDTTGELFF.